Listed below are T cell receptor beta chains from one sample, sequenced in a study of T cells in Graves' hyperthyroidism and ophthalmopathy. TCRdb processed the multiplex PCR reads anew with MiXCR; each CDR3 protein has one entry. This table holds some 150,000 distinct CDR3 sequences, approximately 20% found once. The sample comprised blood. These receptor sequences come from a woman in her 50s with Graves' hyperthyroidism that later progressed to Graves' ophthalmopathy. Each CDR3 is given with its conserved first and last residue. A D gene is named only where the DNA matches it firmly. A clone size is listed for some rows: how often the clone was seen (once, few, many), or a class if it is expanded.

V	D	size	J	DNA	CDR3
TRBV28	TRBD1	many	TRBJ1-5	TGTGCCAGCAGTCGAGGGACAGGTAGCAATCAGCCCCAGCATTTT	CASSRGTGSNQPQHF
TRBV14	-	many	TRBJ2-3	TGTGCCAGCAGCCAAGATCCCGACCGTCGTGATACGCAGTATTTT	CASSQDPDRRDTQYF
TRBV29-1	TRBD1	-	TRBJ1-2	TGCAGCGTTTCACCTGGACAGGCTAACTATGGCTACACCTTC	CSVSPGQANYGYTF
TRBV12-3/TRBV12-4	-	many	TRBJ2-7	TGTGCCAGCAGTTTTACGGGGGTCGGCTCCTACGAGCAGTACTTC	CASSFTGVGSYEQYF
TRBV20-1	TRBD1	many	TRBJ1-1	TGCAGTGCTCCCTTGACAGGGATGAACACTGAAGCTTTCTTT	CSAPLTGMNTEAFF
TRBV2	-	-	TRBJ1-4	TGTGCCAGCAGTGAAGGGCAGGGGATGACAAAACTGTTTTTT	CASSEGQGMTKLFF
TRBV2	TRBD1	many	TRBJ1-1	TGTGCCAGCAGCTTGGACAGGGGGAGAAGAGCTTTCTTT	CASSLDRGRRAFF
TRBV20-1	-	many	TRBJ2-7	TGCAGTGTAGAGTTGGTGGAAAACGAGCAGTACTTC	CSVELVENEQYF
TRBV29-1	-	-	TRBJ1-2	TGCAGCGTTGGAGACAGTGGATATGGCTACACCTTC	CSVGDSGYGYTF
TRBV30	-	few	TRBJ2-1	TGTGCCTGGAGTGTATCGCTGTCGGACTACAATGAGCAGTTCTTC	CAWSVSLSDYNEQFF
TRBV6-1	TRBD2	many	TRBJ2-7	TGTGCCAGCAGTACGCAGACTAGCGGGGTGTACGAGCAGTACTTC	CASSTQTSGVYEQYF
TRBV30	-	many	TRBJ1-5	TGTGCCTGGTCAGAGGACACCAATCAGCCCCAGCATTTT	CAWSEDTNQPQHF
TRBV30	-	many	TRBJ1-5	TGTGCCTGGAGTGTAATGGGGAGGGGTCAGCCCCAGCATTTT	CAWSVMGRGQPQHF
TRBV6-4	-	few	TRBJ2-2	TGTGCCAGCAGACCCCAACCGGAGAACACCGGGGAGCTGTTTTTT	CASRPQPENTGELFF
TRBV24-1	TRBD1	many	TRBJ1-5	TGTGCCACCAGTGCAGACAGGGTGGATCAGCCCCAGCATTTT	CATSADRVDQPQHF
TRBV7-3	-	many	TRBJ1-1	TGTGCCAGCAGCGAACAGGCTCGCACTGAAGCTTTCTTT	CASSEQARTEAFF
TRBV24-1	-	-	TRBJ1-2	TGTGCCACCAGTGAGGGGGGATTGGGCAACTATGGCTACACCTTC	CATSEGGLGNYGYTF
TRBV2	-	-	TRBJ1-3	TGTGCCAGCAGACCCTGGGGGGGAGTAGTAGGCAACACCATATATTTT	CASRPWGGVVGNTIYF
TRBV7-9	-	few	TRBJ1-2	TGTGCCAGCAGCTCGACAGTTTCGAATGGCTACACCTTC	CASSSTVSNGYTF
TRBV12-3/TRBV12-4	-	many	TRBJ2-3	TGTGCCAGCAGTTTAGTGGTGGCTGCAGATACGCAGTATTTT	CASSLVVAADTQYF
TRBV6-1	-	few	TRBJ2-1	TGTGCCCTAAACCCGGGGCAGCCCTACAATGAGCAGTTCTTC	CALNPGQPYNEQFF
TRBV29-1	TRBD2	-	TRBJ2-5	TGCAGCGTCGAGACTAGCGGGGCCCGGGGAGAGACCCAGTACTTC	CSVETSGARGETQYF
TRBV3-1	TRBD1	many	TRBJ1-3	TGTGCCAGCAGCCAAGTGGGACAGGGAATGGCCGGAAACACCATATATTTT	CASSQVGQGMAGNTIYF
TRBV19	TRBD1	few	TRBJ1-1	TGTGCCAGTAGCCCCCTGACAGGGGCGGTCACTGAAGCTTTCTTT	CASSPLTGAVTEAFF
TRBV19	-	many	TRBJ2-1	TGTGCCAGTACCAATAGAGGAGGGCCAACCTACAATGAGCAGTTCTTC	CASTNRGGPTYNEQFF
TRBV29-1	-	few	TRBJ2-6	TGCAGCGCCTGGGGGACCAACAGCTCTGGGGCCAACGTCCTGACTTTC	CSAWGTNSSGANVLTF
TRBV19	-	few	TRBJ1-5	TGTGCCAGTAGTTCCCAGAAGGGTCAGCCCCAGCATTTT	CASSSQKGQPQHF
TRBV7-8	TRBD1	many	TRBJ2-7	TGTGCCAGCAGCTTACGTGGGACAGGGGGCCGGGGGGACGAGCAGTACTTC	CASSLRGTGGRGDEQYF
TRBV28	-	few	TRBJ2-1	TGTGCCAGCAGCCCAACCCCCCGGCGAACCTACAATGAGCAGTTCTTC	CASSPTPRRTYNEQFF
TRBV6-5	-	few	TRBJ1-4	TGTGCCAGCAGTTACTACAGAGGTGGTGAAAAACTGTTTTTT	CASSYYRGGEKLFF
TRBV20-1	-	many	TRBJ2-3	TGCAGTGTCATTGATTTAGCGGGCACAGATACGCAGTATTTT	CSVIDLAGTDTQYF
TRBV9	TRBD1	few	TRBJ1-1	TGTGCCAGCAGCGTAGACAGGGGCACCGACGCTTTCTTT	CASSVDRGTDAFF
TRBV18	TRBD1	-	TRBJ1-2	TGTGCCAGCTCACCACCCGGGACAGGGAGCGGCTACACCTTC	CASSPPGTGSGYTF
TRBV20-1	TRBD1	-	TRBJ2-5	TGCAGTGCCCCACTAGGACAGGGGTGGACCCAGTACTTC	CSAPLGQGWTQYF
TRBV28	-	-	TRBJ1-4	TGTGCCAGCAGTACGCCTAGTGAGGTTGAAAAACCGTTTTTT	CASSTPSEVEKPFF
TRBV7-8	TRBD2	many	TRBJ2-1	TGTGCCAGCAGCTCACTAGCGTCTTCCTACAATGAGCAGTTCTTC	CASSSLASSYNEQFF
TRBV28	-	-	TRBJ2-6	TGTGCCAGCAGGGAACAGGGCTCGGGGGCCAACGTCCTGACTTTC	CASREQGSGANVLTF
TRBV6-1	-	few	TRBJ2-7	TGTGCCAGCAAGGGCTACTCACTCCCCTACGAGCAGTACTTC	CASKGYSLPYEQYF
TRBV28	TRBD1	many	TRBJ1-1	TGTGCCAGCAGTCCCCGACAGGGTTACATGAACACTGAAGCTTTCTTT	CASSPRQGYMNTEAFF
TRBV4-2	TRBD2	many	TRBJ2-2	TGTGCCAGCAGCCAGGGACTAGGAGGAGACGGGGAGCTGTTTTTT	CASSQGLGGDGELFF
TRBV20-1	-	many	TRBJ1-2	TGCAGTGCTAGCGGCCAGGTCAAGGGCTACACCTTC	CSASGQVKGYTF
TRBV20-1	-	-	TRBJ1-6	TGCAGTGCTAGAGAACCGGTTAATTCACCCCTCCACTTT	CSAREPVNSPLHF
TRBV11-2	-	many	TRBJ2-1	TGTGCCAGCAGCTTAGATCACGGTTTGGATGAGCAGTTCTTC	CASSLDHGLDEQFF
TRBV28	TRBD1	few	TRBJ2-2	TGTGCCAGCAGTTTGTCCCCCGGACAGGGGACCGGGGAGCTGTTTTTT	CASSLSPGQGTGELFF
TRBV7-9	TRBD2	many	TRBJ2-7	TGTGCCAGCAGCCCACAAGCGGGAGGAGCCGAGCAGTACTTC	CASSPQAGGAEQYF
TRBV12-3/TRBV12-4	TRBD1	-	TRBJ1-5	TGTGCCAGCAGTCAAGGACAGGCCAATCAGCCCCAGCATTTT	CASSQGQANQPQHF
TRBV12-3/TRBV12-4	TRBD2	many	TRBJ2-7	TGTGCCAGCAGTTTCCAGGGACTATCGTTGAACGAGCAGTACTTC	CASSFQGLSLNEQYF
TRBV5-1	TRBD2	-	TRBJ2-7	TGCGCCAGCAACTTGAAACCGGGACTAGCGTCCCCCTACGAGCAGTACTTC	CASNLKPGLASPYEQYF
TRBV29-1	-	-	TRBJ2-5	TGCAGCGTTATCAGGGGAGAGACCCAGTACTTC	CSVIRGETQYF
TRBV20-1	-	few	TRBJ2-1	TGCAGTGCACAAAATAGGGCGGGCGCGCTCAATGAGCAGTTCTTC	CSAQNRAGALNEQFF
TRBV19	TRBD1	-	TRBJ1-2	TGTGCCAGCCGGACAGGGGGCGAGTTCTATGGCTACACCTTC	CASRTGGEFYGYTF
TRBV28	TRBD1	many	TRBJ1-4	TGTGCCAGCAGTTTTACAACAGGGGGCGCCGGTAGAAAACTGTTTTTT	CASSFTTGGAGRKLFF
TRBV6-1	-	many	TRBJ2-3	TGTGCCAGCAGGCCCGCGGGACAAAACACAGATACGCAGTATTTT	CASRPAGQNTDTQYF
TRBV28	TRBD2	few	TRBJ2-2	TGTGCCAGCAGCCGGACTAGCCTTCCCAACACCGGGGAGCTGTTTTTT	CASSRTSLPNTGELFF